The sequence of this T cell receptor (beta chain) was determined in a study of blood T cell repertoires in COVID-19. This clone was counted once. Methods used by the authors: Nucleated cell number was recorded as an estimate derived from reference gene primer amplification. Profiling relied on immunoSEQ multiplex PCR, and the TCRdb table lists in-frame clones only, not all of them. V, J and clone size derive from that table, while D and trimming were established from the DNA sequence. The table shows 90,000 to 130,000 clones, with roughly 84% occurring only once. Germline assignment: CDR1 SNHLY and CDR2 FYNNEI. Trimming removed 11 bases from V and 4 bases from J; junction bases left unmatched: 4. This CDR3 comprises 11 residues.

This chain joins TRBV2 and TRBJ2-7, with 8 nucleotides matching TRBD1. Source material: peripheral blood. This clonotype was sampled from a man in his forties with acute or convalescent COVID-19. CDR3 in DNA: TGTGCCTCGGACAGGGATTACGAGCAGTACTTC. It translates to CASDRDYEQYF.